These 28 T cell receptor beta chains were all obtained from the same sample, sequenced in a study of shared clonotypes between healthy human individuals. Only in-frame clones appear in the TCRdb table, and some are missing; sequencing was by immunoSEQ multiplex PCR. Of some 2.4 million clones detected, more than 85% appear once; the ten largest clones hold about 0.38%. Sequencing was performed on naive CD4+ T cells from PBMCs. As to subset: CD45RA+ positively selected. These receptors originate from a man aged 18 to 30 in good health. Some clones in this sample may be carry-over from other donors' samples.

In the case of this clone: Other nucleotide sequences from this sample produce the same CDR3. This rearrangement joins TRBV2 to TRBJ1-2; the D is unclear. Per the germline V gene, CDR1 is SNHLY and CDR2 is FYNNEI. The CDR3 totals 10 residues. Trimming removed 4 bases at V and 8 bases at J, with 5 bases between. The CDR3 loop reads CASSAGGYTF. CDR3 DNA sequence: TGTGCCAGCAGTGCAGGAGGCTACACCTTC.

The V gene is TRBV29-1, the J gene TRBJ2-7; 7 positions match TRBD1. The CDR3 consists of 14 residues. Looked up from germline, CDR1 is SQVTM and CDR2 is ANQGSEA. V shed 8 bases and J 7 bases; nucleotides not matched to a gene: 17. The CDR3 reads CSPWGQPLLWEQYF. CDR3 DNA sequence: TGCAGCCCCTGGGGACAGCCACTCTTGTGGGAGCAGTACTTC.

The J gene is TRBJ1-4, the V gene TRBV15, with no clear D. The CDR3 totals 18 residues. V was pared by 1 base and J by 3 bases, with 18 bases between. Germline V gene data show CDR1 as LNHNV and CDR2 as YYDKDF (reference sequence). The CDR3 loop is CATSRAGSPQSANEKLFF. The CDR3 region has the DNA TGTGCCACCAGCAGAGCCGGCAGCCCTCAGTCAGCTAATGAAAAACTGTTTTTT.

The chain couples TRBV6-5 to TRBJ2-1; the D is unclear. The CDR3 totals 15 residues. Trimming took 2 bases from V and 4 from J, leaving 12 bases between them. Germline CDR1 MNHEY, CDR2 SVGAGI. In DNA form, the CDR3 reads TGTGCCAGCAGTTACCGCCCCAATCCTTACAATGAGCAGTTCTTC. Its translation is CASSYRPNPYNEQFF.

The chain carries TRBV27 and TRBJ2-7; 8 bases align to TRBD1. V shed 5 bases, J shed 6 bases, and the junction held 18 bases outside the gene matches. From germline, CDR1 is MNHEY and CDR2 SMNVEV (reference sequence). The CDR3 totals 17 residues. CDR3 DNA: TGTGCCAGCAGTCGCACACGAGGACAGGGCATCCCGGGCGAGCAGTACTTC. Amino acid sequence: CASSRTRGQGIPGEQYF.

The chain carries TRBV5-1 and TRBJ2-5, with a tentative D call TRBD2 (6 bases). CDR1 and CDR2 from the germline V gene are SGHRS and YFSETQ. V lost 4 bases and J lost 4, with 14 bases in between. CDR3 length equals 14 residues. The CDR3 spells CASSVGLRIETQYF. CDR3 coding DNA: TGCGCCAGCAGCGTCGGACTAAGAATAGAGACCCAGTACTTC.

As for this clone: Other DNA variants within this sample encode the same CDR3. The CDR3 region has the DNA TGTGCCAGCAGGCCGCCGGGACTTTACAATGAGCAGTTCTTC. Translation: CASRPPGLYNEQFF. The rearrangement uses TRBV28 and TRBJ2-1; perhaps TRBD2 as D (6 bases). CDR1 is MDHEN and CDR2 is SYDVKM in the germline V gene. The CDR3 is 14 amino acids. With 6 bases removed from V and 4 bases from J, the gap between germline ends came to 13 bases. Supplemented by reference TRBV28 and TRBJ2-1, the full variable domain reads DVKVTQSSRYLVKRTGEKVFLECVQDMDHENMFWYRQDPGLGLRLIYFSYDVKMKEKGDIPEGYSVSREKKERFSLILESASTNQTSMYLCASRPPGLYNEQFFGPGTRLTVL.

V usage is TRBV5-5 and J usage is TRBJ2-7; D is perhaps TRBD2 (5 bases). The CDR3 has 15 residues. Trimming removed 2 bases at V and 3 bases at J, with 15 bases between. Germline V gene data show CDR1 as SGHKS and CDR2 as YYEKEE (reference sequence). The CDR3 sequence: CASSFIPGLSYEQYF. CDR3 sequence (DNA): TGTGCCAGCAGCTTCATACCCGGACTGAGCTACGAGCAGTACTTC.

The chain carries TRBV7-3 and TRBJ2-1; 9 bases line up with TRBD2. Germline V lookup: CDR1 SGHTA, CDR2 FQGTGA. V trimming: 1 base; J trimming: 8 bases; junction bases outside the gene matches: 6. The CDR3 sequence is 15 residues long. The CDR3 here is CASSLSRGGRDEQFF. The CDR3 nucleotides are TGTGCCAGCAGCTTAAGTCGGGGCGGGAGGGATGAGCAGTTCTTC.

This rearrangement joins TRBV14 to TRBJ1-5; the D is unclear. V lost 5 bases and J lost 1, with 9 bases in between. The CDR3 runs to 14 residues. Germline-derived CDR1 and CDR2 are SGHDN and FVKESK. The CDR3 here is CASSSFGSNQPQHF. CDR3 coding DNA: TGTGCCAGCAGCAGCTTTGGGAGCAATCAGCCCCAGCATTTT.

The chain is built from TRBV5-1 and TRBJ1-4; no firm D call. Germline assignment: CDR1 SGHRS and CDR2 YFSETQ. V was pared by 3 bases and J by 8 bases, with 14 bases between. This CDR3 spans 14 amino acids. In nucleotides, the CDR3 is TGCGCCAGCAGCTGGGGATCCCAATCCGAAAAACTGTTTTTT. Translated: CASSWGSQSEKLFF.

The rearrangement uses TRBV5-1 and TRBJ1-2, with 7 bases aligning to TRBD1. The germline V gene encodes CDR1 SGHRS and CDR2 YFSETQ. This CDR3 region has 14 residues. V shed 1 base, J shed 5 bases, and the junction held 5 bases outside the gene matches. The CDR3 DNA follows: TGCGCCAGCAGCTTGCTACAGGGGCCTTATGGCTACACCTTC. It is translated as CASSLLQGPYGYTF.

The chain links TRBV7-8 to TRBJ1-1; 7 bases are a match to TRBD1. After removal of 6 bases from V and 5 bases from J, the junction contained 12 bases not matched to a gene. Germline CDR1 is SGHVS and CDR2 is FQNEAQ. The CDR3 contains 15 residues. In DNA form, the CDR3 reads TGTGCCAGCAGTCGAGGAACAGGGGCGAGGACTGAAGCTTTCTTT. This translates into CASSRGTGARTEAFF.

This clone showed up just once. The genes are TRBV25-1 and TRBJ1-5; perhaps TRBD1 as D (6 bases). CDR1 is MGHDK, CDR2 SYGVNS, per germline. V was cut by 8 bases and J by 2 bases, with 13 bases left in between. The CDR3 is made up of 14 amino acids. CDR3 DNA sequence: TGTGCCAGCCAAGACTACAGGGGCAATCAGCCCCAGCATTTT. It codes for CASQDYRGNQPQHF.

V and J are TRBV11-2 and TRBJ2-7, with 10 bases that match TRBD1. Per germline, CDR1 SGHAT and CDR2 FQNNGV. The CDR3 has 16 amino acids. V lost 3 bases to trimming and J lost 5 bases; unmatched junction nucleotides: 10. Written as DNA, the CDR3 is TGTGCCAGCAGCTTTTTTGCCCCCGGGACAGGGGACGAGCAGTACTTC. Its translation is CASSFFAPGTGDEQYF.

The V and J genes are TRBV6-5 and TRBJ2-1, with a possible D match to TRBD1 (6 bases). CDR3 length equals 12 residues. V was shortened by 2 bases and J by 8 bases, with 7 bases between the two germline ends. Looked up from germline, CDR1 is MNHEY and CDR2 is SVGAGI. CDR3 region: CASSYQGHEQFF. CDR3 nucleotide sequence: TGTGCCAGCAGTTACCAGGGGCATGAGCAGTTCTTC.

V is TRBV5-1 and J is TRBJ2-5; tentatively, D is TRBD1 or TRBD2 (5 bases each). From germline, CDR1 is SGHRS and CDR2 YFSETQ. Deletions cut 4 bases from V and 2 bases from J, with 21 bases between. There are 17 residues in the CDR3. The CDR3 DNA follows: TGCGCCAGCAGCCTGGGGCCGGTGGGGGAAGGGCAAGAGACCCAGTACTTC. Translation: CASSLGPVGEGQETQYF.

The V gene is TRBV2, the J gene TRBJ2-7; unclear D gene. Germline V gene lookup returns CDR1 SNHLY and CDR2 FYNNEI. The length of the CDR3 is 11 residues. Trimming removed 4 bases from V and 6 bases from J, with 7 bases in between. CDR3 DNA sequence: TGTGCCAGCAGTGGGCTTGGCGAGCAGTACTTC. It specifies CASSGLGEQYF.

This chain links TRBV5-1 with TRBJ1-1; D is perhaps TRBD1 (6 bases). V lost 4 bases and J 1 base, leaving 14 bases between the germline ends. In germline, CDR1 is SGHRS, CDR2 YFSETQ. The CDR3 is 15 residues long. The CDR3 DNA is TGCGCCAGCAGCCCCCGGACAGAATCGAACACTGAAGCTTTCTTT. As protein: CASSPRTESNTEAFF.

This clone was recorded only once. The J gene is TRBJ1-1, the V gene TRBV6-6; D is uncertain. The CDR3 extends over 15 amino acids. Germline values: CDR1 MNHNY, CDR2 SVGAGI (reference sequence). V was clipped by 2 bases and J by 4 bases, with 14 bases between them. The CDR3: CASSYPFSTATEAFF. In nucleotides, the CDR3 is TGTGCCAGCAGTTACCCCTTCTCGACGGCCACTGAAGCTTTCTTT.

The chain joins TRBV9 to TRBJ2-7; TRBD2 is a possible D gene (6 bases). V dropped 2 bases and J dropped 1 base, with 13 bases sitting between them. Germline lookup yields CDR1 SGDLS and CDR2 YYNGEE. The CDR3 is made up of 15 amino acids. CDR3 nucleotides: TGTGCCAGCAGCGTGGGGGGAATGGGGTCCTACGAGCAGTACTTC. Protein product: CASSVGGMGSYEQYF.

As DNA, the CDR3 is TGTGCCAGCAGCTTAGTTCAGACCGGGGAGCTGTTTTTT. Its protein is CASSLVQTGELFF. The rearrangement joins TRBV7-7 to TRBJ2-2; D unclear. Germline V gene sequence: CDR1 SSHAT, CDR2 FNYEAQ (reference sequence). The V end lost 1 base, the J end lost 5 bases, and 5 bases lay between the germline ends. The CDR3 runs to 13 residues.

The chain recombines TRBV28 with TRBJ1-1; tentatively, D is TRBD1 (5 bases). Germline V CDR1 and CDR2: MDHEN, SYDVKM. The CDR3 totals 14 residues. V was trimmed by 1 base and J by 4 bases, leaving 10 bases between them. Here the CDR3 DNA reads TGTGCCAGCAGTTTATTGGCAGGGTCCACTGAAGCTTTCTTT. Its translation: CASSLLAGSTEAFF.

This clone has only one observation. The J gene is TRBJ2-7, the V gene TRBV7-9; weak D call: TRBD2 (6 bases). The CDR3 contains 14 residues. Trimming removed 5 bases from V and 7 bases from J, with 18 bases in between. Germline loops: CDR1 SEHNR, CDR2 FQNEAQ (reference sequence). The CDR3, as DNA: TGTGCCAGCAGCCGCCGGGACTCCCGAGGGGAGCAGTACTTC. Residues: CASSRRDSRGEQYF. Together with reference TRBV7-9 and TRBJ2-7, the CDR3 gives the full variable domain: DTGVSQNPRHKITKRGQNVTFRCDPISEHNRLYWYRQTLGQGPEFLTYFQNEAQLEKSRLLSDRFSAERPKGSFSTLEIQRTEQGDSAMYLCASSRRDSRGEQYFGPGTRLTVT.

J is TRBJ2-5 and V is TRBV6-6, with no clear D. V was shortened by 0 bases and J by 2 bases, with 7 bases between the two germline ends. The CDR3 consists of 14 residues. In germline, CDR1 is MNHNY, CDR2 SVGAGI (reference sequence). The CDR3 coding sequence is TGTGCCAGCAGTTACTCGCGGCCTCAAGAGACCCAGTACTTC. Its protein is CASSYSRPQETQYF.

This chain connects TRBV18 to TRBJ2-3; 9 bases agree with TRBD1. The CDR3 spans 18 residues. Germline CDR1 reads KGHSH; CDR2 reads LQKENI. J lost 6 bases, V lost 0 bases, and 13 bases had no gene match. The CDR3 reads CASSPPGPTGGTGDTQYF. In DNA, the CDR3 is TGTGCCAGCTCACCACCGGGCCCTACAGGGGGGACAGGGGATACGCAGTATTTT. The full variable domain, rest sourced from reference TRBV18 and TRBJ2-3, is NAGVMQNPRHLVRRRGQEARLRCSPMKGHSHVYWYRQLPEEGLKFMVYLQKENIIDESGMPKERFSAEFPKEGPSILRIQQVVRGDSAAYFCASSPPGPTGGTGDTQYFGPGTRLTVL.

This rearrangement joins TRBV18 to TRBJ2-7; D gene ambiguous. The CDR3 is 14 amino acids. V was trimmed by 5 bases and J by 0 bases, leaving 11 bases between them. Germline V gene lookup returns CDR1 KGHSH and CDR2 LQKENI. In DNA form, the CDR3 reads TGTGCCAGCTCAGAAGCCTGGGGCTCCTACGAGCAGTACTTC. Translation: CASSEAWGSYEQYF.

V is TRBV7-3 and J is TRBJ2-2, with D possibly being TRBD1 or TRBD2 (5 bases each). Germline CDR1 is SGHTA and CDR2 is FQGTGA. V was clipped by 0 bases and J by 0 bases, with 11 bases between them. The CDR3 runs 17 residues. The CDR3 protein is CASSLTPWDANTGELFF. DNA of the CDR3: TGTGCCAGCAGCTTAACCCCATGGGACGCGAACACCGGGGAGCTGTTTTTT.